This entry is about one TCR beta chain. Roughly 0.5 to 1 ug RNA was reverse transcribed with random hexamers. By means of immunoSEQ multiplex PCR, TCR beta CDR3 spanning 54 Vbeta and 13 Jbeta underwent amplification. TCRdb re-called the immunoSEQ multiplex PCR reads with MiXCR, one entry per CDR3 protein. In the table there are 80,000 to 90,000 distinct CDR3 sequences, just under 95% of which are singletons. Per germline, CDR1 SNHLY and CDR2 FYNNEI. V trimming: 9 bases; J trimming: 5 bases; junction bases outside the gene matches: 8. This CDR3 is 13 amino acids long. This sample is part of a study of CD8 T cells in Susac syndrome.

This chain joins TRBV2 and TRBJ1-1, with 8 bases that match TRBD1. Material: CD8+ T cells from PBMCs. The clonotype was recovered from a human donor in good health. DNA of the CDR3: TGTGCCAGTGGGGACGGACAGGGAACTGAAGCTTTCTTT. Its protein product is CASGDGQGTEAFF.